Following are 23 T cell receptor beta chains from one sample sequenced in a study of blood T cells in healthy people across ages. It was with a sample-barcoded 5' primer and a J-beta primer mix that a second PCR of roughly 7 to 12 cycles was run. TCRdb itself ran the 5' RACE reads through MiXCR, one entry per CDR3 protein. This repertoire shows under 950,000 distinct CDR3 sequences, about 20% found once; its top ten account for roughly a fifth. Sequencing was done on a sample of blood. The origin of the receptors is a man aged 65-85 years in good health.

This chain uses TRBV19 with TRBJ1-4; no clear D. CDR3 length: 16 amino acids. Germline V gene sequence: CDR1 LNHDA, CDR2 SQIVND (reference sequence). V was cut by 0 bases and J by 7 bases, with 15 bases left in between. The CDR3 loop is CASSIDLNGRGEKLFF. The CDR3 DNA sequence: TGTGCCAGTAGTATAGATTTGAACGGGAGAGGTGAAAAACTGTTTTTT.

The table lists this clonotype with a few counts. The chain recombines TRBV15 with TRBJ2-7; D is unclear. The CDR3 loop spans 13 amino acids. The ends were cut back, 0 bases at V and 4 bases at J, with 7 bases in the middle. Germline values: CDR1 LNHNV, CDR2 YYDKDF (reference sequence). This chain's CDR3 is CATSRDLGYEQYV. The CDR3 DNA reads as TGTGCCACCAGCAGAGATCTAGGTTACGAGCAGTACGTC.

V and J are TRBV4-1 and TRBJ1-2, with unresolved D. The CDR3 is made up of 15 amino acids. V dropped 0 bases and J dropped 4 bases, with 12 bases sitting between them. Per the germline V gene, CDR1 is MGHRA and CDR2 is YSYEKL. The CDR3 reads CASSQDRKPVYGYTF. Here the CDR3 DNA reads TGCGCCAGCAGCCAAGACAGGAAGCCAGTCTATGGCTACACCTTC.

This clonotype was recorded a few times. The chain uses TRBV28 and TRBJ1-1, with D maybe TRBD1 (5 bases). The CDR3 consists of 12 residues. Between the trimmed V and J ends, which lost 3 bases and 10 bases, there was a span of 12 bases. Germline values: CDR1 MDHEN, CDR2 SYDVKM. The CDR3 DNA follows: TGTGCCAGCAGTTTGTATCTGGGACGAGCTTTCTTT. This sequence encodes CASSLYLGRAFF.

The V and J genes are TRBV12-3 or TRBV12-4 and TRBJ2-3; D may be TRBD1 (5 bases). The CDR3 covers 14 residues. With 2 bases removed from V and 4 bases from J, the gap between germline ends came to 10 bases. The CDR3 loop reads CASSLRGWADTQYF. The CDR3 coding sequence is TGTGCCAGCAGTTTAAGGGGTTGGGCAGATACGCAGTATTTT.

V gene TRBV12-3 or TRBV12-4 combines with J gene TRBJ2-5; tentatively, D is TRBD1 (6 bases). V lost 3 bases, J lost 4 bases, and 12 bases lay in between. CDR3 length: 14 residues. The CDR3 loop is CASSLEQGLETQYF. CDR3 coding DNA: TGTGCCAGCAGTTTGGAACAGGGTCTAGAGACCCAGTACTTC.

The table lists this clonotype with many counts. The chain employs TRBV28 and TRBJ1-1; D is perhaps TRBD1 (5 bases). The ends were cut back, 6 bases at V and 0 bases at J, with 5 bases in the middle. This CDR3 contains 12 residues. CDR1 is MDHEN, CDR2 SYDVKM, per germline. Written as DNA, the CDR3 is TGTGCCAGCAGGGACATGAACACTGAAGCTTTCTTT. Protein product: CASRDMNTEAFF. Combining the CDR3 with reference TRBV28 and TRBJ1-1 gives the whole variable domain DVKVTQSSRYLVKRTGEKVFLECVQDMDHENMFWYRQDPGLGLRLIYFSYDVKMKEKGDIPEGYSVSREKKERFSLILESASTNQTSMYLCASRDMNTEAFFGQGTRLTVV.

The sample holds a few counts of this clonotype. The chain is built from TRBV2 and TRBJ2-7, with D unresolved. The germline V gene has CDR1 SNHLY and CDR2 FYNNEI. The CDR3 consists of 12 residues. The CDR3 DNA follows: TGTGCCAACAGTGTATCAGCTCTCGAGCAGTACGTC. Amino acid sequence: CANSVSALEQYV.

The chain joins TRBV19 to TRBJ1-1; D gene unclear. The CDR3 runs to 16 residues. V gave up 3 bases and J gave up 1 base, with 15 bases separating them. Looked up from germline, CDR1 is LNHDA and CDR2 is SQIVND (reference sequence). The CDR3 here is CASSIPLRGRNTEAFF. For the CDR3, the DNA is TGTGCCAGTAGTATCCCCCTTCGGGGTCGGAACACTGAAGCTTTCTTT.

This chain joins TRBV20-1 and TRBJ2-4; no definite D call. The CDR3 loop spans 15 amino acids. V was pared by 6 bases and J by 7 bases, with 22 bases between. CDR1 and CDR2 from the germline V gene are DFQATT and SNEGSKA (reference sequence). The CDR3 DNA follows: TGCAGTGCCCATCGGCCCGTCGGGTTTTCCAACATTCAGTACTTC. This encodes CSAHRPVGFSNIQYF.

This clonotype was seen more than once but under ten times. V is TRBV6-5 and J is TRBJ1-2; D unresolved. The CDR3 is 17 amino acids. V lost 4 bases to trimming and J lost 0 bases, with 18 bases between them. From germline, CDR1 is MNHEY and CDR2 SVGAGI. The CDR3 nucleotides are TGTGCCAGCAGTTCGGGGAGGTTTACAGTGCCTAACTATGGCTACACCTTC. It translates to CASSSGRFTVPNYGYTF.

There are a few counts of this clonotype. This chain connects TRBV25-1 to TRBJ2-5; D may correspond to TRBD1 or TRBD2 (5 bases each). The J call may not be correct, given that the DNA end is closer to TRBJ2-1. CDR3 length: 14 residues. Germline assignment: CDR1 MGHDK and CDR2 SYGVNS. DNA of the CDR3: TGTGCCAGCAGTGAATATATGGGGGTTCTGGGGCAGTTCTTC. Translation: CASSEYMGVLGQFF.

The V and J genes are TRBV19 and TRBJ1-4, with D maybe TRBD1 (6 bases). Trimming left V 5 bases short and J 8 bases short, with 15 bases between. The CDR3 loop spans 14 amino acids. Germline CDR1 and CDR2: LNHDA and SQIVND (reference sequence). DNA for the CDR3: TGTGCCAGTAGTGACAGGACGGGCGAGGAAAAACTGTTTTTT. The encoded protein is CASSDRTGEEKLFF.

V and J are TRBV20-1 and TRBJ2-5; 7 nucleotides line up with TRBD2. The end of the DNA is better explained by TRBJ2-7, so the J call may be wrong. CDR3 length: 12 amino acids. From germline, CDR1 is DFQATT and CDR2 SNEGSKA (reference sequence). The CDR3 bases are TGCAGTGTACCAGGACTAGTTGTCGAGCAGTACTTC. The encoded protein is CSVPGLVVEQYF.

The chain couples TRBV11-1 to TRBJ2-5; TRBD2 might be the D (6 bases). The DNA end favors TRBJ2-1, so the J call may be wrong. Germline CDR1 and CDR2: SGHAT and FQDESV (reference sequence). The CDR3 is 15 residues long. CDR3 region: CASSTLPSLAIEQFF. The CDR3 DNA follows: TGTGCCAGCAGCACCCTTCCCTCACTAGCTATTGAGCAGTTCTTC.

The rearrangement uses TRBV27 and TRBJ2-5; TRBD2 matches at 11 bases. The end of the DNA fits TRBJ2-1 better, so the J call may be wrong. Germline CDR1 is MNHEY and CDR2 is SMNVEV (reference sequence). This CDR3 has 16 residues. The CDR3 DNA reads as TGTGCCAGCAGTTTTAGCGGGGGGGCCCCTGCAAATGAGCAGTTCTTC. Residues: CASSFSGGAPANEQFF.

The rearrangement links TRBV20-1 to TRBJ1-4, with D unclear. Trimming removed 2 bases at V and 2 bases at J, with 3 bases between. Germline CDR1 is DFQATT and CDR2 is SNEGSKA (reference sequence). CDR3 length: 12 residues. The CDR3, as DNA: TGCAGTGCTAGACCTACTAATGAAAAACTGTTTTTT. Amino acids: CSARPTNEKLFF.

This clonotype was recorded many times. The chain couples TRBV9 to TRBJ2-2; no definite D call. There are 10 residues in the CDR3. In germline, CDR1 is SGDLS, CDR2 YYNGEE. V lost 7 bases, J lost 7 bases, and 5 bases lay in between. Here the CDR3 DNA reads TGTGCCAGCGGATACGGGGAGCTGTTTTTT. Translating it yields CASGYGELFF.

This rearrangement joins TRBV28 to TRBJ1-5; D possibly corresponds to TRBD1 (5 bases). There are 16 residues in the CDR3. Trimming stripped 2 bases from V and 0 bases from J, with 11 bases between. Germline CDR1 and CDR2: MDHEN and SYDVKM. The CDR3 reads CASSLGGIISNQPQHF. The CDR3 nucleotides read TGTGCCAGCAGTTTAGGGGGGATAATTAGCAATCAGCCCCAGCATTTT.

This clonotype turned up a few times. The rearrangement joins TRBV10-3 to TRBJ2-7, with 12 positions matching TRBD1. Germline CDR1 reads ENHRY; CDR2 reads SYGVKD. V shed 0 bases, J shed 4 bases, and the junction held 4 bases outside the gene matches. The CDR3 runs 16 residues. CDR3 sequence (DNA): TGTGCCATCAGTGAGTCCGGGACAGGGGGCGGGTACGAGCAGTACGTC. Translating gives CAISESGTGGGYEQYV.

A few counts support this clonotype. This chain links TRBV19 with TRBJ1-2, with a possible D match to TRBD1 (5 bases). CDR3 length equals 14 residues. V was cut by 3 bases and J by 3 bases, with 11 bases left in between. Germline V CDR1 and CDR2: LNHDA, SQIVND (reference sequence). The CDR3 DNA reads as TGTGCCAGTAGTATGCAGGGAGCCGACTATGGCTACACCTTC. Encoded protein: CASSMQGADYGYTF.

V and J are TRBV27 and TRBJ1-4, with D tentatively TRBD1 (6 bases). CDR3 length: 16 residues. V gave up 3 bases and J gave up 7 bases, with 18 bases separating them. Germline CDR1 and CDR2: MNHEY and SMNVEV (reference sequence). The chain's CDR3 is CASSFVPRQGREKLFF. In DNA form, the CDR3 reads TGTGCCAGCAGTTTTGTTCCGCGTCAGGGGCGTGAAAAACTGTTTTTT.

CDR3 nucleotides: TGTGCCAGCAGCGTAGTTGGAGGGGGCCACACTGAAGCTTTCTTT. This gives the protein CASSVVGGGHTEAFF. The J gene is TRBJ1-1, the V gene TRBV9, with TRBD1 identical over 7 bases. Germline values: CDR1 SGDLS, CDR2 YYNGEE. This CDR3 contains 15 residues. The V segment lost 0 bases and the J segment 3 bases; nucleotides outside the gene matches: 5.